This TCR beta chain was captured in a study of siplizumab effects on memory and regulatory T cells. Clones were read by immunoSEQ multiplex PCR, and TCRdb kept only the in-frame ones, dropping some. The sample lists over 100,000 clones; 92% were seen once. To note about this clone: Its target is unknown.

General study results and limits: Sequences below about 10^-5 frequency were poorly captured. As a result, only a minor fraction of alloreactive clones mapped to unstimulated subsets.

CDR1 and CDR2 (germline): SGHDT, YYEEEE. V shed 2 bases, J shed 3 bases, and the junction held 14 bases outside the gene matches. This CDR3 has 17 residues. V is TRBV5-6 and J is TRBJ2-7, with TRBD2 matching 7 bases. This receptor was obtained from a human donor in good health. Sample: CD4+ T cells sorted from blood. The CDR3 bases are TGTGCCAGCAGCTTCCAGTCCCTCAAGCGGGAACACTACGAGCAGTACTTC. This sequence encodes CASSFQSLKREHYEQYF. Filled out from reference TRBV5-6 and TRBJ2-7, the complete variable domain reads DAGVTQSPTHLIKTRGQQVTLRCSPKSGHDTVSWYQQALGQGPQFIFQYYEEEERQRGNFPDRFSGHQFPNYSSELNVNALLLGDSALYLCASSFQSLKREHYEQYFGPGTRLTVT.